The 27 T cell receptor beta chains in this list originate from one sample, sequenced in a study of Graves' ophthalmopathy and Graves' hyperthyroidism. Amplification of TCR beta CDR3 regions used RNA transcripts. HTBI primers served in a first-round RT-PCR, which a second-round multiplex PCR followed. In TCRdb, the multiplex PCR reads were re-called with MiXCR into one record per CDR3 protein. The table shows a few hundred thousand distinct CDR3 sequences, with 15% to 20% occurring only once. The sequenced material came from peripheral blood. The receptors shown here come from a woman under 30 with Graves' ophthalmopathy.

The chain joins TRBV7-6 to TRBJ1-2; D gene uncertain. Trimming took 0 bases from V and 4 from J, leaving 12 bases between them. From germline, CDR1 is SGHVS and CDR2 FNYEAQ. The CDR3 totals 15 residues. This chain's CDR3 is CASSLAATDLYGYTF. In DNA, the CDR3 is TGTGCCAGCAGCTTAGCGGCGACGGACCTCTATGGCTACACCTTC.

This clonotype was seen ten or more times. CDR3 sequence reads: CSARVGTLAKNIQYF. In DNA form, the CDR3 reads TGCAGTGCTCGAGTGGGGACCTTAGCCAAAAACATTCAGTACTTC. The chain combines TRBV20-1 with TRBJ2-4; possibly TRBD1 or TRBD2 for D (5 bases each). V was trimmed by 5 bases and J by 0 bases, leaving 14 bases between them. Germline V gene sequence: CDR1 DFQATT, CDR2 SNEGSKA (reference sequence). This CDR3 is 15 amino acids long.

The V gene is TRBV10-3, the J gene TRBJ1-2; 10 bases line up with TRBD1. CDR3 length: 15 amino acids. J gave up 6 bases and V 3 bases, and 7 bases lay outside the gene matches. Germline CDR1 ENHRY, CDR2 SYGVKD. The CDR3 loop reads CAISDPGQGRDGYTF. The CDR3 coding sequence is TGTGCCATCAGTGACCCGGGACAGGGGAGGGATGGCTACACCTTC.

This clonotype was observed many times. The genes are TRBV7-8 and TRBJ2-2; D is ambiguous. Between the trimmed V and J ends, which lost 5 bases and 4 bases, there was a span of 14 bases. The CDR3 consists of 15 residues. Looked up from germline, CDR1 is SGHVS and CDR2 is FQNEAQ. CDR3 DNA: TGTGCCAGCAGCCCCCTCGACACTTTCACCGGGGAGCTGTTTTTT. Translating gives CASSPLDTFTGELFF.

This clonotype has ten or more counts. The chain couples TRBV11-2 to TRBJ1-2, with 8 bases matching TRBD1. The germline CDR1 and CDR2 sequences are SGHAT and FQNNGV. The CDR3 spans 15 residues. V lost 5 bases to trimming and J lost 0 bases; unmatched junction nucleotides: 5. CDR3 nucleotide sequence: TGTGCCAGCAGCCGTCCAGGGGGCTCTAACTATGGCTACACCTTC. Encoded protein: CASSRPGGSNYGYTF. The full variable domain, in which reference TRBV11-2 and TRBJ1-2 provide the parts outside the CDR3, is EAGVAQSPRYKIIEKRQSVAFWCNPISGHATLYWYQQILGQGPKLLIQFQNNGVVDDSQLPKDRFSAERLKGVDSTLKIQPAKLEDSAVYLCASSRPGGSNYGYTFGSGTRLTVV.

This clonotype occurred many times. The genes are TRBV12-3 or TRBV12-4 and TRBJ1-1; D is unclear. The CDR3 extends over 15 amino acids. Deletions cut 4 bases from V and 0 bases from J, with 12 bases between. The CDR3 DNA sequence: TGTGCCAGCAGTTACGTGACCCAGATGAACACTGAAGCTTTCTTT. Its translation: CASSYVTQMNTEAFF.

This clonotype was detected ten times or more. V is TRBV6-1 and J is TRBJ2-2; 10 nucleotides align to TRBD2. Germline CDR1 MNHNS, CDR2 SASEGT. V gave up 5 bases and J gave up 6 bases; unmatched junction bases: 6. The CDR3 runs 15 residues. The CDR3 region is CASSWKRGGPGELFF. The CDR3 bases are TGTGCCAGCAGTTGGAAGCGGGGGGGCCCCGGGGAGCTGTTTTTT.

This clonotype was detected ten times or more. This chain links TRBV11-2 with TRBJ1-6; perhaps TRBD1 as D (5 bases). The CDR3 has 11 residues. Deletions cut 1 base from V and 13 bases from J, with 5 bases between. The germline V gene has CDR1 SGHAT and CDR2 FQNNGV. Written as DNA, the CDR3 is TGTGCCAGCAGCTTAGGGGGCCCCCTCCACTTT. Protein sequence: CASSLGGPLHF.

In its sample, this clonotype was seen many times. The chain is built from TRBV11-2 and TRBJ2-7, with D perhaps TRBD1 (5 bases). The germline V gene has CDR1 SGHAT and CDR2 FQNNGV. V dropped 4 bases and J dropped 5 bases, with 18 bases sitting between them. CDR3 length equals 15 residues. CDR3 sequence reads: CASSSRTREIDEQYF. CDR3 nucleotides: TGTGCCAGCAGCTCCAGGACAAGGGAAATCGACGAGCAGTACTTC.

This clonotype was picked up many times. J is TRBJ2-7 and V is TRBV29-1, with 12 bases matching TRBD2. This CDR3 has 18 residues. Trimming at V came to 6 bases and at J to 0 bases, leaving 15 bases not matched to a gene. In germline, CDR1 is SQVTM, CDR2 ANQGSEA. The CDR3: CSVDWGLAGVLSSYEQYF. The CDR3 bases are TGCAGCGTAGATTGGGGACTAGCGGGCGTCCTTAGCTCCTACGAGCAGTACTTC.

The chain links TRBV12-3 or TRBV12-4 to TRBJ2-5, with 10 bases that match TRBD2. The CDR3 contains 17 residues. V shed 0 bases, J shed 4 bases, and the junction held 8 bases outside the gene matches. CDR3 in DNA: TGTGCCAGCAGTTTAGCTCCTAGCGGGGGAGGACGAGAGACCCAGTACTTC. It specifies CASSLAPSGGGRETQYF.

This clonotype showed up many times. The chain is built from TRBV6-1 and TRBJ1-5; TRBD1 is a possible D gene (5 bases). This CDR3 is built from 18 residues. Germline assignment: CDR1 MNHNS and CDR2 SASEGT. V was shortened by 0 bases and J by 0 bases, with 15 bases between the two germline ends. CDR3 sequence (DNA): TGTGCCAGCAGTGAAGCCGCTGGGGGGACGGTTAGCAATCAGCCCCAGCATTTT. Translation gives CASSEAAGGTVSNQPQHF.

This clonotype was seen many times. CDR3: CASTMIRTNSRSYNSPLHF. The CDR3 coding sequence is TGTGCCAGCACCATGATACGGACGAACAGTAGGTCCTATAATTCACCCCTCCACTTT. The chain uses TRBV6-1 and TRBJ1-6; no definite D call. Trimming removed 7 bases at V and 1 base at J, with 23 bases between. The CDR3 length is 19 residues. Germline loops: CDR1 MNHNS, CDR2 SASEGT.

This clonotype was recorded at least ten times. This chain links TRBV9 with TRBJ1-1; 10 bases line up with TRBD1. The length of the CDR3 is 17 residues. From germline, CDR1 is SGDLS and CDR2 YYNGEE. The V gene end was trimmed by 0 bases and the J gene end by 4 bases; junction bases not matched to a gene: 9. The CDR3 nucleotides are TGTGCCAGCAGCGTAGACCCGGGACAGGGGATTATCACTGAAGCTTTCTTT. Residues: CASSVDPGQGIITEAFF. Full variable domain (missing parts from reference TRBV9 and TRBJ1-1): DSGVTQTPKHLITATGQRVTLRCSPRSGDLSVYWYQQSLDQGLQFLIQYYNGEERAKGNILERFSAQQFPDLHSELNLSSLELGDSALYFCASSVDPGQGIITEAFFGQGTRLTVV.

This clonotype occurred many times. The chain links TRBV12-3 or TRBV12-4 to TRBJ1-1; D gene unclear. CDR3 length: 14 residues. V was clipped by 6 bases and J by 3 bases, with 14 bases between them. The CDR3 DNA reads TGTGCCAGCAGGAGGTCGTACGAGGACACTGAAGCTTTCTTT. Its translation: CASRRSYEDTEAFF.

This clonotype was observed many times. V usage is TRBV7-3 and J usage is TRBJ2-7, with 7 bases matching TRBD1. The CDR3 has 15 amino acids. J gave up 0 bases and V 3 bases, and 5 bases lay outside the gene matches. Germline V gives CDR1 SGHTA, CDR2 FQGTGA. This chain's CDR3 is CASSFPGQFSYEQYF. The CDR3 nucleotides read TGTGCCAGCAGCTTTCCGGGACAGTTCTCCTACGAGCAGTACTTC.

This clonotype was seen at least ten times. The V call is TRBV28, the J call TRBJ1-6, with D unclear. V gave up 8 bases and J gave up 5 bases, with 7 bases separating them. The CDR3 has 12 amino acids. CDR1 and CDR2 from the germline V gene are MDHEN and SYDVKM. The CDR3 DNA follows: TGTGCCAGCCTAAGTAATAATTCACCCCTCCACTTT. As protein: CASLSNNSPLHF.

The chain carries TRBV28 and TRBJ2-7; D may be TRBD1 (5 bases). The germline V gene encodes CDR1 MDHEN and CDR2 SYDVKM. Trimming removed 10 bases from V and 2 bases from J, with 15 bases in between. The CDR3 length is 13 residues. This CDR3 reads CATQIQAPYEQYF. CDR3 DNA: TGTGCCACCCAAATACAGGCTCCCTACGAGCAGTACTTC.

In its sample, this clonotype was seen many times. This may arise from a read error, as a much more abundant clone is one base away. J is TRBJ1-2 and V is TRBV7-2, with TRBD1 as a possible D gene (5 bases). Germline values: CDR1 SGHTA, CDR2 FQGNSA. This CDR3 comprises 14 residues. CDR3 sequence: CASSPGGVNYDYTF. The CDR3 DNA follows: TGTGCCAGCAGCCCGGGGGGGGTGAACTATGACTACACCTTC.

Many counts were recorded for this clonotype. The CDR3 DNA follows: TGTGCCAGCAGCCCTAGAAACACCGGAAACATTCAGTACTTC. Its protein is CASSPRNTGNIQYF. The J gene is TRBJ2-4, the V gene TRBV7-2; D not certain. The CDR3 runs 14 residues. V dropped 5 bases and J dropped 6 bases, with 14 bases sitting between them. Germline values: CDR1 SGHTA, CDR2 FQGNSA.

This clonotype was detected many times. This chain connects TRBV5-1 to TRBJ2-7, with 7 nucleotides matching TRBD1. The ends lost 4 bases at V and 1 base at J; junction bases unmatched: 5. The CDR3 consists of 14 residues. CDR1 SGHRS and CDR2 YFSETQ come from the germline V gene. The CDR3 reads CASSTSGQSYEQYF. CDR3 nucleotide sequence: TGCGCCAGCAGCACTTCGGGACAGTCCTACGAGCAGTACTTC.

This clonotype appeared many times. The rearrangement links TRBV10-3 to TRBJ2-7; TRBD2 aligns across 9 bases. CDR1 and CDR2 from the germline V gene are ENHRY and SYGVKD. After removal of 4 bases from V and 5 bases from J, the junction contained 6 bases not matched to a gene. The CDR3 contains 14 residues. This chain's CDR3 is CAISGVSGRNEQYF. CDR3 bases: TGTGCCATCAGTGGTGTTAGCGGGAGAAACGAGCAGTACTTC.

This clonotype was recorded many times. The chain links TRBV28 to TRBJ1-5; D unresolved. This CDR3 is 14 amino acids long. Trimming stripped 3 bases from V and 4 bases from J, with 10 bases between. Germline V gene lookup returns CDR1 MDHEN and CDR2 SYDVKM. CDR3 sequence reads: CASSFWVGNQPQHF. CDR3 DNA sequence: TGTGCCAGCAGTTTTTGGGTCGGAAATCAGCCCCAGCATTTT.

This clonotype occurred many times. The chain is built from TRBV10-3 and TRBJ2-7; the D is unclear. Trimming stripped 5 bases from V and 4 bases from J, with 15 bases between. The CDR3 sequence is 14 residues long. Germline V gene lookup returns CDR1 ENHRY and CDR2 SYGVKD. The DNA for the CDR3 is TGTGCCATCAGTAACGGTTTTTTGGCTTACGAGCAGTACTTC. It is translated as CAISNGFLAYEQYF.

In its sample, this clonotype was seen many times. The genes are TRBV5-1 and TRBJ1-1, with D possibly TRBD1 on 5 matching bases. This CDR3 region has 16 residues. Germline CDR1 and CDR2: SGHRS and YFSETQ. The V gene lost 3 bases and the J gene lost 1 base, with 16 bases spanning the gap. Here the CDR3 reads CASSWDPRLGNTEAFF. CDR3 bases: TGCGCCAGCAGCTGGGACCCCCGGCTCGGGAACACTGAAGCTTTCTTT.

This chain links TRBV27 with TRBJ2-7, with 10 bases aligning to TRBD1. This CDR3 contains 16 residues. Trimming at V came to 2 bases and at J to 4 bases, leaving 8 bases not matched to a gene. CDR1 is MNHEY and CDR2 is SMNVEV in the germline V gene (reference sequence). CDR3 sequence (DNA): TGTGCCAGCAGTTTAGAACCGGGACAGGGGTGGTACGAGCAGTACTTC. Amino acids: CASSLEPGQGWYEQYF.

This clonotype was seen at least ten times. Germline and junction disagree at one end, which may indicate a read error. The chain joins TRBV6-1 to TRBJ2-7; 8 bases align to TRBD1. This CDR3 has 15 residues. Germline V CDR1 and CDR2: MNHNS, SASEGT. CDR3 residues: CAISEADRAAYEQYF. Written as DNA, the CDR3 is TGTGCCATCAGTGAAGCGGACAGGGCGGCCTACGAGCAGTACTTC.